Listed below are T cell receptor beta chains from one sample, sequenced in a study of blood T cell repertoires in COVID-19. Sequencing used immunoSEQ multiplex PCR; TCRdb keeps in-frame clones, though not all of them. The sample lists about 200,000 clones, 76% seen once, with about a sixth in the top ten. The material sequenced was PBMCs or T cells enriched from blood (not recorded which). The source is a woman aged 50 to 60 with acute COVID-19. CDR3s include the opening cysteine and the closing phenylalanine or tryptophan. D genes are given only for firm matches. Where a row states a size, it is once, few, many or the class of an expanded clone; other rows omit it.

-,TRBJ2-3,TRBV9,-,TGTGCCAGCAGCGTAGGGGGGCGGGGGATAGATACGCAGTATTTT,CASSVGGRGIDTQYF
-,TRBJ1-2,TRBV19,-,TGTGCCAGTAGTAAGTCGCTAAGTGTGGTCTATGGCTACACCTTC,CASSKSLSVVYGYTF
-,TRBJ1-3,TRBV3-1/TRBV3-2,-,TGTGCCAGCAGCGGAGCGGACAGAGGAACTGGAAACACCATATATTTT,CASSGADRGTGNTIYF
TRBD1,TRBJ1-2,TRBV19,few,TGTGCCAGTACCGACAGACAGGGTAGTTGGGGCTACACCTTC,CASTDRQGSWGYTF
TRBD1,TRBJ1-1,TRBV9,-,TGTGCCAGCAGCGCCCAGACAGGGATCACTGAAGCTTTCTTT,CASSAQTGITEAFF
-,TRBJ2-3,TRBV6-4,once,TGTGCCAGCAGTGTGTCAGGCCTTAGCACAGATACGCAGTATTTT,CASSVSGLSTDTQYF
-,TRBJ2-1,TRBV12-3/TRBV12-4,few,TGTGCCAGCAGTTTAGATCACTTGGAGTTCTTC,CASSLDHLEFF
-,TRBJ1-3,TRBV19,-,TGTGCCAGTAGTATGGAGGAAGGGACTGGAAACACCATATATTTT,CASSMEEGTGNTIYF
TRBD1,TRBJ1-2,TRBV28,-,TGTGCCAGCAGTACCGGGACAGTCTATGGCTACACCTTC,CASSTGTVYGYTF
-,TRBJ2-2,TRBV7-2,-,TGTGCCAGCAGCTTAGTGTCTGGGCAGAACGGGGAGCTGTTTTTT,CASSLVSGQNGELFF
TRBD1,TRBJ2-4,TRBV28,-,TGTGCCAGCAGCCGTGGGGCAGGGGGTGACATTCAGTACTTC,CASSRGAGGDIQYF
TRBD1,TRBJ1-6,TRBV10-3,-,TGTGCCATCAGTGACCTCCTACAGGGGAGGAATTCACCCCTCCACTTT,CAISDLLQGRNSPLHF
-,TRBJ2-1,TRBV19,-,TGTGCCAGTAGTCCCTTGTTGGCGGATGAGCAGTTCTTC,CASSPLLADEQFF
-,TRBJ1-4,TRBV7-9,-,TGTGCCAGCACATCCGGGGGGCGCGGTGAAAAACTGTTTTTT,CASTSGGRGEKLFF
TRBD1,TRBJ2-3,TRBV7-3,-,TGTGCCAGCAGCCCTGACAGGGTTACAGATACGCAGTATTTT,CASSPDRVTDTQYF
TRBD1,TRBJ1-5,TRBV19,-,TGTGCCAGTAGTATAGGGTGGACAGGGACGAATCAGCCCCAGCATTTT,CASSIGWTGTNQPQHF
TRBD1,TRBJ2-3,TRBV28,-,TGTGCCAGTGAGGGACAGGGCGAAGGGGATACGCAGTATTTT,CASEGQGEGDTQYF
TRBD1,TRBJ2-1,TRBV19,-,TGTGCCAGTAGCGACCGGGACAGGGGGGGTGAGCAGTTCTTC,CASSDRDRGGEQFF
TRBD1,TRBJ1-6,TRBV10-3,-,TGTGCCAGCGGGACAGCCTATAATTCACCCCTCCACTTT,CASGTAYNSPLHF
-,TRBJ1-4,TRBV2,-,TGTGCCAGCAGTGGGTACAGACCTGCTAGGGGTGAAAAACTGTTTTTT,CASSGYRPARGEKLFF
-,TRBJ1-3,TRBV28,-,TGTGCCAGCAGTTCGTACCAGGCCCTACAGGTATCGGGAAACACCATATATTTT,CASSSYQALQVSGNTIYF
-,TRBJ1-5,TRBV19,few,TGTGCCAGTAGTATAGATGGGGGAGGACGGCCGGCGGCTCAGCCCCAGCATTTT,CASSIDGGGRPAAQPQHF
-,TRBJ1-6,TRBV6-5,once,TGTGCCAGCAGTCCCCGGTCGAGAAATAATTCACCCCTCCACTTT,CASSPRSRNNSPLHF
TRBD1,TRBJ1-4,TRBV27,-,TGTGCCAGCAGTCCCCGGACAGGCGATTATGAAAAACTGTTTTTT,CASSPRTGDYEKLFF
-,TRBJ1-5,TRBV4-1,-,TGCGCCAGCAGCCTAGGACAGACCAATCAGCCCCAGCATTTT,CASSLGQTNQPQHF
TRBD1,TRBJ2-1,TRBV24-1,-,TGTGCCACCAGTGATTTTGGGACAGGGGCCCATGAGCAGTTCTTC,CATSDFGTGAHEQFF
TRBD1,TRBJ1-2,TRBV10-1,few,TGCGCCAGCAGTGAGCCGGACAGGGAGGACTATGGCTACACCTTC,CASSEPDREDYGYTF